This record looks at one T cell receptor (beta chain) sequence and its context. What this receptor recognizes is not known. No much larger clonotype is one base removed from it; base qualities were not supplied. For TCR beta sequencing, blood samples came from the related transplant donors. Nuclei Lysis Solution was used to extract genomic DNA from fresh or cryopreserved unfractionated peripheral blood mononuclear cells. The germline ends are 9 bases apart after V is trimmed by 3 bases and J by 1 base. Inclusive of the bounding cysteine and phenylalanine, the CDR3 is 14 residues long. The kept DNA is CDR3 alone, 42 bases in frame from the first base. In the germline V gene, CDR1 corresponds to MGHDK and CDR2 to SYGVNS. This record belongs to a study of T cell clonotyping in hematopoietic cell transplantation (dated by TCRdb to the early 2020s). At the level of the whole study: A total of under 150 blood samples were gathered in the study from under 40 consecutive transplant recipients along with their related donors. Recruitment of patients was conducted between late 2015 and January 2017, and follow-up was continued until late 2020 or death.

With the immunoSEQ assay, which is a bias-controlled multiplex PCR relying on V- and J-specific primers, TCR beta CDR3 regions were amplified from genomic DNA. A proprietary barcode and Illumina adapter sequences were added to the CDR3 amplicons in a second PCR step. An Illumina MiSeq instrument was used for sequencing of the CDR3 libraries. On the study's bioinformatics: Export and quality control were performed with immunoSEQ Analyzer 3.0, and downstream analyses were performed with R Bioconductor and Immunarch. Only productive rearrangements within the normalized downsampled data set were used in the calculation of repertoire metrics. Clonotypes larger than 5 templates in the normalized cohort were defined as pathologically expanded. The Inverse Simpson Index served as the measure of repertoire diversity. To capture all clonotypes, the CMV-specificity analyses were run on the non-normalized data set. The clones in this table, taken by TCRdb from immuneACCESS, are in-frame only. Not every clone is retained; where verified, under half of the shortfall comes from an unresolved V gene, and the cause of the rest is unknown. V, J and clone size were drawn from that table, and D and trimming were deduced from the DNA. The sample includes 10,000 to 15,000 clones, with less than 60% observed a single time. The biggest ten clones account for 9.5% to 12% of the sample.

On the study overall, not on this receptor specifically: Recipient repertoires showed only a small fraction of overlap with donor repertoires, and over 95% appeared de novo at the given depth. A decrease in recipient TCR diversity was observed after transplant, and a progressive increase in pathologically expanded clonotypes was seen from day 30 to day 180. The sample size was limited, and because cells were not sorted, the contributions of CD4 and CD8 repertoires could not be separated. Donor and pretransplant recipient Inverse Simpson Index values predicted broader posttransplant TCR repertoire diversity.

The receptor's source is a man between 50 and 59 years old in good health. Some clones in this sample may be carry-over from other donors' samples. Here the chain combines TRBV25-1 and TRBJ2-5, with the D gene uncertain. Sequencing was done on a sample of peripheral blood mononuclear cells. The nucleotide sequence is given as TGTGCCAGCAGTGACCAGAGACCCCAAGAGACCCAGTACTTC. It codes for CASSDQRPQETQYF.